This is a list of T cell receptor beta chains from one sample in a study of Graves' ophthalmopathy and Graves' hyperthyroidism. TCRdb passed the multiplex PCR reads through MiXCR, listing each CDR3 protein once. Counted here are 200,000 to 300,000 distinct CDR3 sequences, around 42% occurring once; the ten biggest clones make up 40% to 55%. The sample was peripheral blood. The receptor set was obtained from an adult man with Graves' ophthalmopathy. Both conserved end residues are part of each CDR3. The D gene is left open where the match is weak. Size values are once, few and many counts, or a class for expanded clones, and some rows have none.

V gene	J gene	clone size	D gene	CDR3 DNA	CDR3 protein
TRBV10-1	TRBJ2-7	few	-	TGCGCCAGCAGTGACCCTGGGGACTACGAGCAGTACTTC	CASSDPGDYEQYF
TRBV11-2	TRBJ1-1	-	-	TGTGCCAGCAGCTCAAGCAGACCCACTGAAGCTTTCTTT	CASSSSRPTEAFF
TRBV20-1	TRBJ2-6	-	-	TGCAGTGCTACTCCAGGGGGGATGGCTGGGGCCAACGTCCTGACTTTC	CSATPGGMAGANVLTF
TRBV25-1	TRBJ2-5	-	-	TGTGCCAGCAGTGACGATCGTCGGGGCAGGGAGACCCAGTACTTC	CASSDDRRGRETQYF
TRBV6-1	TRBJ1-1	many	TRBD1	TGTGCCAGCAGGGACAGGGGGCGAGGGACTGAAGCTTTCTTT	CASRDRGRGTEAFF
TRBV11-2	TRBJ1-1	few	-	TGTGCCAGCAGCTTAAGTGGACCGATAACACTGAACGCTTTCTTT	CASSLSGPITLNAFF
TRBV5-8	TRBJ2-7	few	TRBD1	TGTGCCAGCAGCCCCCGGCGGACAGGGAGTGAGCAGTACTTC	CASSPRRTGSEQYF
TRBV29-1	TRBJ1-2	many	TRBD1	TGCAGCGTTGAGCCGGGACAGGGCTATGGCTACACCTTC	CSVEPGQGYGYTF
TRBV10-3	TRBJ2-7	few	-	TGTGCCATCAGTGAGTCGGGCTACGGGAGTCCATTATACGAGCAGTACTTC	CAISESGYGSPLYEQYF
TRBV20-1	TRBJ1-2	many	-	TGCAGTGCTAGAACCCTCTATGGCTACACCTTC	CSARTLYGYTF
TRBV24-1	TRBJ2-7	-	TRBD1	TGTGCCACCGCGGCCCAGTACCGGACAGGGGGCTACGAGCAGTACTTC	CATAAQYRTGGYEQYF
TRBV12-3/TRBV12-4	TRBJ1-2	few	TRBD1	TGTGCCAGCAGTTCGGGACAGGCTGATGGCTACACCTTC	CASSSGQADGYTF
TRBV6-6	TRBJ1-5	-	TRBD1	TGTGCCAGCCTGGGGGACAGGGGGCTCGTTCAGCCCCAGCATTTT	CASLGDRGLVQPQHF
TRBV19	TRBJ1-1	-	-	TGTGCCAGTAAAACAGGAACAATGAACACTGAAACTTTCTTT	CASKTGTMNTETFF
TRBV15	TRBJ2-3	-	-	TGTGCCACCAGCAGAGATAGGCGGCAATGGGACCCCACAGATACGCAGTATTTT	CATSRDRRQWDPTDTQYF
TRBV14	TRBJ1-4	-	-	TGTGCCAGCAGCCTTTTTGGGACACTAAGTGAAAAACTGTTTTTT	CASSLFGTLSEKLFF
TRBV6-5	TRBJ2-7	few	TRBD1	TGTGCCAGCAGTGAACAGGACAGGTTAAGGCAATACTTC	CASSEQDRLRQYF
TRBV10-3	TRBJ2-5	-	-	TGTGCCATCAGCGTGGACTCCCAAGAGACCCAGTACTTC	CAISVDSQETQYF
TRBV10-3	TRBJ1-2	-	-	TGTGCCAGCAGTTTAGGTGGGGTTTTCGGCTTGGACTATGGCTACACCTTC	CASSLGGVFGLDYGYTF
TRBV2	TRBJ2-7	-	-	TGTGCCAGCAGTGAAAAGCCCTCCCTCGAGCAGTACTTC	CASSEKPSLEQYF
TRBV7-2	TRBJ2-5	many	TRBD1	TGTGCCAGCAGCATAAGGACAGGAAGGACCCAGTACTTC	CASSIRTGRTQYF
TRBV6-5	TRBJ2-7	few	TRBD2	TGTGCCGTGGCCTCAATGGGACTAGCGGAATACGAGCAGTACTTC	CAVASMGLAEYEQYF
TRBV28	TRBJ2-2	-	-	TGTGCCAGCATGGCTACCGGGGAGCTGTTTTTT	CASMATGELFF
TRBV20-1	TRBJ1-3	few	-	TGCAGTGCTAGGGGGGCTTCTGGAAACACCATATATTTT	CSARGASGNTIYF
TRBV6-5	TRBJ1-2	-	TRBD1	TGTGCCAGCAGTTACAGGGGGGACAGTCCGGCCCGCTATGGCTACACCTTC	CASSYRGDSPARYGYTF
TRBV5-1	TRBJ1-5	few	-	TGCGCCAGCAGCTTGGCCGGGGCGGGTCAGCCCCAGCATTTT	CASSLAGAGQPQHF
TRBV20-1	TRBJ1-5	few	TRBD1	TGCAGTGCTAGACCCGGGACAGGGGGCAGACAGCCCCAGCATTTT	CSARPGTGGRQPQHF
TRBV6-1	TRBJ1-2	many	-	TGTGCCAGCAGTGCCGCGGGTAGGGGATATGGCTACACCTTC	CASSAAGRGYGYTF
TRBV19	TRBJ2-2	-	-	TGTGCCAGTACCCCCGATTCGGGTGTCCGCCCCGGGGAGCTGTTTTTT	CASTPDSGVRPGELFF
TRBV12-3/TRBV12-4	TRBJ1-2	-	-	TGTGCCAGCAGGCCCGGTTGGGGCTTCTATGGCTACACCTTC	CASRPGWGFYGYTF
TRBV9	TRBJ1-1	few	-	TGTGCCAGCAGCACTAGGACCGATCGGAACACTGAAGCTTTCTTT	CASSTRTDRNTEAFF
TRBV7-2	TRBJ2-3	-	TRBD2	TGTGCCAGCAGCTTATTTCCTGGGCGGGGGGGCACAGATACGCAGTATTTT	CASSLFPGRGGTDTQYF
TRBV7-2	TRBJ1-4	few	TRBD1	TGTGCCAGCAGCTACAGGGGCACTAATGAAAAACTGTTTTTT	CASSYRGTNEKLFF
TRBV15	TRBJ2-7	many	TRBD1	TGTGCCACCAGCAGAGCCGGGGACAGGGGATCCCACGAGCAGTACTTC	CATSRAGDRGSHEQYF
TRBV12-3/TRBV12-4	TRBJ2-7	many	-	TGTGCCAGCAGCTTAGGCACCTACGAGCAGTACTTC	CASSLGTYEQYF
TRBV19	TRBJ2-2	once	-	TGTGCCAGTAGGAGGGACAACTTGAACACCGGGGAGCTGTTTTTT	CASRRDNLNTGELFF
TRBV5-8	TRBJ2-5	many	TRBD1	TGTGCCAGCAGCTTGGTGACAGGGGTCGGCGGGACCCAGTACTTC	CASSLVTGVGGTQYF
TRBV19	TRBJ2-5	few	TRBD1	TGTGCCAGTAGCCAGAACAGGGGAGAGACCCAGTACTTC	CASSQNRGETQYF
TRBV10-3	TRBJ2-5	-	-	TGTGCCATCAGTGAGTCGAAGCGGACACAAGAGACCCAGTACTTC	CAISESKRTQETQYF
TRBV20-1	TRBJ2-7	few	TRBD2	TGCAGTGTACAAGCGGGGTTCCCCTACGAGCAGTACTTC	CSVQAGFPYEQYF
TRBV29-1	TRBJ2-7	-	TRBD2	TGCAGCGAGGGACTAGCGGGAAACTACGAGCAGTACTTC	CSEGLAGNYEQYF
TRBV6-5	TRBJ2-5	few	-	TGTGCCAGCAGTTACTCGACAGCCCAAGAGACCCAGTACTTC	CASSYSTAQETQYF
TRBV29-1	TRBJ2-2	-	TRBD2	TGCAGCGTCAGACTAGCGGGAGGGCCCAGCACCGGGGAGCTGTTTTTT	CSVRLAGGPSTGELFF
TRBV20-1	TRBJ1-1	-	TRBD1	TGCAGCCCCCGGGACAGGGATCCTGAAGCTTTCTTT	CSPRDRDPEAFF
TRBV29-1	TRBJ2-7	-	-	TGCAGCGTTGGGCCCGACTTACCCTACGAGCAGTACTTC	CSVGPDLPYEQYF
TRBV10-3	TRBJ1-6	few	-	TGTGCCAGCAGTGAATGGGATCCGAAGGGATCACCCCTCCACTTT	CASSEWDPKGSPLHF
TRBV11-2	TRBJ1-2	-	-	TGTGCCAGCAGCTTATCTCCCACAGGGGGCTACACCTTC	CASSLSPTGGYTF
TRBV7-9	TRBJ1-1	-	TRBD1	TGTGCCAGCAGCATCCCCTCGGGACAGGGGAACACTGAAGCTTTCTTT	CASSIPSGQGNTEAFF
TRBV5-1	TRBJ1-5	few	-	TGCGCCAGCAGCCCCGGGGACTCGTCCTATCAGCCCCAGCATTTT	CASSPGDSSYQPQHF
TRBV5-1	TRBJ2-7	few	-	TGCGCCAGCAGCTTGGTACCCCCAACGGGCGAGCAGTACTTC	CASSLVPPTGEQYF
TRBV2	TRBJ2-5	-	TRBD1	TGTGCCACCTGCCGGGACAGCACCCAAGAGACCCAGTACTTC	CATCRDSTQETQYF
TRBV24-1	TRBJ1-5	-	-	TGTGCCACCAGTGATTCCCAGTCGGGCGGGGAGACCCAGCATTTT	CATSDSQSGGETQHF